The rows below give T cell receptor beta chains drawn from one sample of a study of blood T cell repertoires in COVID-19. Libraries were prepared by immunoSEQ multiplex PCR; TCRdb keeps only in-frame clonotypes and omits some of them. The data contain tens of thousands of clones, roughly 92% of them singletons. The source material was peripheral blood. These receptors were collected from a man aged 45 to 65 with active COVID-19. CDR3s include the opening cysteine and the closing phenylalanine or tryptophan. D genes are given only for firm matches. Clone size is stated in some rows and not others, as once, few, many or a class when expanded.

D gene | clone size | J gene | CDR3 length | V gene | CDR3 DNA | CDR3 protein
TRBD2 | - | TRBJ2-1 | 14 | TRBV7-2 | TGTGCCAGCTCCCGGGGGGGCTCCAACAATGAGCAGTTCTTC | CASSRGGSNNEQFF
TRBD1 | - | TRBJ1-5 | 18 | TRBV19 | TGTGCCAGTAGTATGGAGAGGGGGCGCCGAATGGGCAATCAGCCCCAGCATTTT | CASSMERGRRMGNQPQHF
TRBD1 | - | TRBJ2-7 | 14 | TRBV28 | TGTGCCAGCAGTTCGCCCGACAGGGGCTACGAGCAGTACTTC | CASSSPDRGYEQYF
TRBD1 | - | TRBJ1-2 | 16 | TRBV12-5 | TGTGCTAGTGGTTTGGAAGGTAGGGGACAGCTCTATGGCTACACCTTC | CASGLEGRGQLYGYTF
TRBD1 | - | TRBJ1-5 | 14 | TRBV24-1 | TGTGCCACCAGTGATGCCGGACAGGGAAAGCCCCAGCATTTT | CATSDAGQGKPQHF
TRBD2 | - | TRBJ2-2 | 15 | TRBV3-1/TRBV3-2 | TGTGCCAGCAGCCAAAGACTAGCGCCCACCGGGGAGCTGTTTTTT | CASSQRLAPTGELFF
- | - | TRBJ2-2 | 11 | TRBV2 | TGTGCCAGCATCGCGGCCGGGGAGCTGTTTTTT | CASIAAGELFF
- | - | TRBJ2-4 | 14 | TRBV6-1 | TGTGCCAGCAGTGAAGGGACAGTCAAAAACATTCAGTACTTC | CASSEGTVKNIQYF
TRBD2 | few | TRBJ2-7 | 15 | TRBV14 | TGTGCCAGCAGCCAAGTAGCGGGAGGGCCCTACGAGCAGTACTTC | CASSQVAGGPYEQYF
TRBD2 | - | TRBJ2-1 | 16 | TRBV7-8 | TGTGCCAGCAGCTTAGTACCCACGCGGGAGTCGAATGAGCAGTTCTTC | CASSLVPTRESNEQFF
- | - | TRBJ2-1 | 13 | TRBV7-2 | TGTGCCAGCAGCTTAGTGGGCTCGGATGAGCAGTTCTTC | CASSLVGSDEQFF
TRBD1 | once | TRBJ1-1 | 13 | TRBV11-2 | TGTGCCAGCAGCTTGGACAGGGACGCTGAAGCTTTCTTT | CASSLDRDAEAFF
TRBD1 | - | TRBJ1-1 | 15 | TRBV27 | TGTGCCAGCAGTTCCGGACAGGCCAGAGTTACTGAAGCTTTCTTT | CASSSGQARVTEAFF
- | - | TRBJ2-1 | 17 | TRBV24-1 | TGTGCCACCAGTGACCACAGGGGGGGGTACGGTCGCAATGAGCAGTTCTTC | CATSDHRGGYGRNEQFF
- | - | TRBJ2-1 | 15 | TRBV6-6 | TGTGCCAGCAGTTACGAGGAGTACTCCTACAATGAGCAGTTCTTC | CASSYEEYSYNEQFF
- | - | TRBJ2-4 | 13 | TRBV4-1 | TGCGCCAGCAGCCAACTAGTTGGAAACATTCAGTACTTC | CASSQLVGNIQYF
TRBD1 | - | TRBJ1-5 | 14 | TRBV6-2/TRBV6-3 | TGTGCCAGCAGCCCCGGGACAGGGAATCAGCCCCAGCATTTT | CASSPGTGNQPQHF
TRBD1 | - | TRBJ2-2 | 17 | TRBV18 | TGTGCCAGCTCACCTCTTCCGGGACAGGGGAACACCGGGGAGCTGTTTTTT | CASSPLPGQGNTGELFF
TRBD2 | - | TRBJ2-7 | 13 | TRBV28 | TGTGCCAGCAATACGGGAGGATCCTACGAGCAGTACTTC | CASNTGGSYEQYF
- | - | TRBJ1-1 | 14 | TRBV21-1 | TGTGCCAGTCGGGACAGGTGCATGAACACTGAAGCTTTCTTT | CASRDRCMNTEAFF